This T cell receptor (beta chain) was observed in a study of yellow fever vaccine responses in identical twins. Findings and caveats of the study: Convergence reportedly seemed to mark part of the twins' vaccine T cell response, with personalization marking the rest.

TCRdb itself ran the RT-PCR reads through MiXCR, one entry per CDR3 protein. This table holds about 2,800 distinct CDR3 sequences, less than 85% found once. Per germline, CDR1 ENHRY and CDR2 SYGVKD. The CDR3 runs 12 residues. V was clipped by 11 bases and J by 7 bases, with 14 bases between them. About this clonotype: No antigen is known for it.

The sample consisted of T cells from blood (PBMCs), unsorted or a sorted subset (not recorded which), taken before or after yellow fever vaccination (not recorded which). This receptor was taken from a female donor who received the yellow fever vaccine. The chain joins TRBV10-3 to TRBJ2-2; no reliable D call. DNA of the CDR3: TGTGCCTCCGCCCCGGGTCTCGGGGAGCTGTTTTTT. The encoded protein is CASAPGLGELFF.